This TCR beta chain was identified during a study of T cells in localized non-small cell lung cancer. Notes on the study in general: Median detection of top 100 tumor clones in adjacent lung was around 57 clones. Because researchers sequenced only one region of the tumor, heterogeneity is still possible. Greater T cell density in blood accompanied longer overall survival. In uninvolved adjacent lung, T cell clonality reached its highest value, exceeding tumor.

This clone was found a few times. No antigen is known for it. Produced via immunoSEQ multiplex PCR; TCRdb's table is partial and in-frame only. Of around 33,000 clones in the sample, 92% were seen once. The CDR3 has 15 amino acids. Germline loops: CDR1 MNHEY, CDR2 SMNVEV (reference sequence). V shed 7 bases, J shed 2 bases, and the junction held 7 bases outside the gene matches. The starting material was peripheral blood, obtained before any cancer treatment. The chain links TRBV27 to TRBJ1-4; TRBD1 agrees at 7 bases. This receptor was obtained from a female donor at least 60 years old with stage I lung adenocarcinoma. CDR3 DNA sequence: TGTGCCAGCATTTCAGGGGGTAATACTAATGAAAAACTGTTTTTT. It codes for CASISGGNTNEKLFF.